These 23 T cell receptor beta chains were all obtained from the same sample, sequenced in a study of cytomegalovirus exposure and HLA in healthy donors. The primer mix had 60 Vbeta and 13 Jbeta primers. The assay was immunoSEQ multiplex PCR, and TCRdb's table has in-frame clones only and misses some. The sample has about 210,000 clones. The sequencing input was PBMCs. The receptors come from a woman aged 25 to 39 in good health and CMV-seropositive.

The V and J genes are TRBV28 and TRBJ1-2; D not resolved. The CDR3 runs 11 residues. The V end lost 5 bases, the J end lost 1 base, and 2 bases lay between the germline ends. The V gene's germline CDR1 is MDHEN and CDR2 SYDVKM. The CDR3 reads CASSLNYGYTF. The CDR3, as DNA: TGTGCCAGCAGTCTTAACTATGGCTACACCTTC.

The chain carries TRBV4-1 and TRBJ2-7, with TRBD1 matching over 11 bases. The CDR3 runs to 14 residues. Trimming removed 1 base from V and 5 bases from J; junction bases left unmatched: 1. CDR1 MGHRA and CDR2 YSYEKL come from the germline V gene. The CDR3 protein is CASSQGTGGHEQYF. The CDR3 nucleotides read TGCGCCAGCAGCCAAGGGACAGGGGGCCACGAGCAGTACTTC.

The V call is TRBV11-3, the J call TRBJ2-2; tentatively, D is TRBD1 (5 bases). This CDR3 comprises 14 residues. The germline V gene encodes CDR1 SGHNT and CDR2 YENEEA. Trimming took 5 bases from V and 4 from J, leaving 11 bases between them. The CDR3 is CASSQGRATGELFF. CDR3 nucleotides: TGTGCCAGCAGCCAGGGCAGGGCCACCGGGGAGCTGTTTTTT.

The chain carries TRBV4-1 and TRBJ1-1; unclear D gene. Germline assignment: CDR1 MGHRA and CDR2 YSYEKL. The V and J ends lost 0 bases and 0 bases respectively, with 11 bases between them. CDR3 length equals 16 residues. The CDR3 DNA reads TGCGCCAGCAGCCAAGAACAGAGCCGAATGAACACTGAAGCTTTCTTT. Translating gives CASSQEQSRMNTEAFF.

The chain recombines TRBV18 with TRBJ2-7, with D possibly being TRBD2 (5 bases). In germline, CDR1 is KGHSH, CDR2 LQKENI. The length of the CDR3 is 15 residues. The germline V and J ends were trimmed by 0 bases and 3 bases, with 12 bases remaining between them. CDR3 loop: CASSPPYGVLYEQYF. The CDR3 nucleotides are TGTGCCAGCTCACCACCCTACGGGGTTCTCTACGAGCAGTACTTC.

The V gene is TRBV6-5, the J gene TRBJ2-7; 8 nucleotides match TRBD1. The CDR3 has 13 amino acids. V trimming: 4 bases; J trimming: 4 bases; junction bases outside the gene matches: 3. CDR1 MNHEY and CDR2 SVGAGI come from the germline V gene. The CDR3 reads CASSLGQEYEQYF. CDR3 sequence (DNA): TGTGCCAGCAGTTTGGGACAGGAATACGAGCAGTACTTC.

V is TRBV4-2 and J is TRBJ2-7; D unclear. Per germline, CDR1 LGHNA and CDR2 YNFKEQ. The CDR3 sequence is 14 residues long. V was cut by 0 bases and J by 3 bases, with 9 bases left in between. In nucleotides, the CDR3 is TGTGCCAGCAGCCAAGATCTCCTAGACTACGAGCAGTACTTC. Translating gives CASSQDLLDYEQYF.

The rearrangement joins TRBV2 to TRBJ2-1, with 9 bases matching TRBD2. Germline loops: CDR1 SNHLY, CDR2 FYNNEI. After removal of 4 bases from V and 7 bases from J, the junction contained 5 bases not matched to a gene. CDR3 length: 14 residues. The CDR3 spells CASSASGIGNEQFF. The CDR3 nucleotides are TGTGCCAGCAGTGCTAGCGGGATTGGGAATGAGCAGTTCTTC.

This rearrangement joins TRBV5-4 to TRBJ2-6; TRBD1 matches 12 bases. Unmatched junction bases numbered 8, after V lost 4 bases and J lost 3 bases. The CDR3 is 18 amino acids. Germline CDR1 and CDR2: SGHNT and YYREEE (reference sequence). CDR3 sequence: CASSHSGTGGFGANVLTF. The CDR3 bases are TGTGCCAGCAGCCACTCCGGGACAGGGGGCTTTGGGGCCAACGTCCTGACTTTC.

V and J are TRBV28 and TRBJ2-1; no clear D gene. Germline V gene data show CDR1 as MDHEN and CDR2 as SYDVKM. V was cut by 6 bases and J by 13 bases, with 13 bases left in between. The CDR3 has 11 amino acids. This chain's CDR3 is CASSSTPSQFF. The CDR3 nucleotides are TGTGCCAGCAGCTCAACTCCCTCCCAGTTCTTC.

The chain combines TRBV29-1 with TRBJ1-2; 12 nucleotides agree with TRBD1. In germline, CDR1 is SQVTM, CDR2 ANQGSEA. The CDR3 has 15 amino acids. V shed 7 bases, J shed 7 bases, and the junction held 13 bases outside the gene matches. The CDR3 bases are TGCAGCGATGGAAACGTGGGGACAGGGGGCTTTGGCTACACCTTC. Translating gives CSDGNVGTGGFGYTF.

The chain has TRBV18 and TRBJ1-1, with a possible D match to TRBD1 (5 bases). The CDR3 length is 14 residues. Trimming removed 6 bases from V and 3 bases from J, with 14 bases in between. Germline V lookup: CDR1 KGHSH, CDR2 LQKENI. CDR3 sequence: CASSTTGTDTEAFF. DNA for the CDR3: TGTGCCAGCTCTACAACGGGGACTGACACTGAAGCTTTCTTT.

The rearrangement uses TRBV19 and TRBJ1-2, with D possibly being TRBD1 (5 bases). This CDR3 is built from 16 residues. The germline V gene has CDR1 LNHDA and CDR2 SQIVND (reference sequence). Trimming removed 5 bases from V and 0 bases from J, with 16 bases in between. The CDR3 DNA follows: TGTGCCAGTAGTCCAAACTCCGGGGGATCTAACTATGGCTACACCTTC. Amino acid sequence: CASSPNSGGSNYGYTF.

About this clone itself: Other DNA sequences of this sample code for an identical CDR3. The CDR3 loop is CASSIGGGPSGGYTF. The DNA for the CDR3 is TGTGCCAGTAGTATCGGAGGGGGCCCATCAGGAGGCTACACCTTC. The chain has TRBV19 and TRBJ1-2, with 7 nucleotides matching TRBD1. The junction had 12 bases not matched to a gene; V was cut back by 3 bases and J by 8 bases. The CDR3 is 15 amino acids. In germline, CDR1 is LNHDA, CDR2 SQIVND (reference sequence).

This chain uses TRBV5-6 with TRBJ1-5; possibly TRBD1 for D (5 bases). V lost 0 bases, J lost 4 bases, and 8 bases lay in between. Germline-derived CDR1 and CDR2 are SGHDT and YYEEEE. The CDR3 extends over 14 amino acids. The CDR3, as DNA: TGTGCCAGCAGCTTGGAAAGGGGTAATCAGCCCCAGCATTTT. Protein sequence: CASSLERGNQPQHF. Looking up the rest from reference TRBV5-6 and TRBJ1-5 gives the full variable domain: DAGVTQSPTHLIKTRGQQVTLRCSPKSGHDTVSWYQQALGQGPQFIFQYYEEEERQRGNFPDRFSGHQFPNYSSELNVNALLLGDSALYLCASSLERGNQPQHFGDGTRLSIL.

The V gene is TRBV9, the J gene TRBJ1-1; 11 bases map to TRBD1. V trimming: 0 bases; J trimming: 3 bases; junction bases outside the gene matches: 7. Germline values: CDR1 SGDLS, CDR2 YYNGEE. The CDR3 consists of 17 residues. CDR3 in amino acids: CASSVGTGGVGHTEAFF. In DNA, the CDR3 is TGTGCCAGCAGCGTAGGGACAGGGGGCGTTGGGCACACTGAAGCTTTCTTT. The full variable domain, rest sourced from reference TRBV9 and TRBJ1-1, is DSGVTQTPKHLITATGQRVTLRCSPRSGDLSVYWYQQSLDQGLQFLIQYYNGEERAKGNILERFSAQQFPDLHSELNLSSLELGDSALYFCASSVGTGGVGHTEAFFGQGTRLTVV.

The CDR3 sequence: CASSQGQHTDTQYF. The CDR3 bases are TGTGCCAGCAGCCAGGGACAGCACACAGATACGCAGTATTTT. The chain joins TRBV5-6 to TRBJ2-3; 7 bases are shared with TRBD1. The CDR3 has 14 residues. CDR1 SGHDT and CDR2 YYEEEE come from the germline V gene. Trimming at V came to 4 bases and at J to 2 bases, leaving 4 bases not matched to a gene.

The CDR3 DNA reads as TGTGCCAGCAGCCAAGAGGTGAGATATTTCGCTGAAGCTTTCTTT. This translates into CASSQEVRYFAEAFF. The rearrangement links TRBV4-2 to TRBJ1-1, with no clear D. Germline V CDR1 and CDR2: LGHNA, YNFKEQ. V was clipped by 0 bases and J by 6 bases, with 14 bases between them. This CDR3 spans 15 amino acids.

The V gene is TRBV18, the J gene TRBJ2-5, with D unclear. The germline V and J ends were trimmed by 4 bases and 0 bases, with 6 bases remaining between them. Germline CDR1 reads KGHSH; CDR2 reads LQKENI. The CDR3 is 13 residues long. This CDR3 reads CASSRRNQETQYF. The CDR3 nucleotides read TGTGCCAGCTCACGGCGGAACCAAGAGACCCAGTACTTC.

The chain has TRBV5-1 and TRBJ1-2, with 10 bases aligning to TRBD1. J was trimmed by 4 bases and V by 5 bases; bases with no gene match: 8. The CDR3 runs 15 residues. Germline CDR1 SGHRS, CDR2 YFSETQ. The CDR3 reads CASSYRDRGLYGYTF. The CDR3 DNA follows: TGCGCCAGCAGTTACCGGGACAGGGGCCTCTATGGCTACACCTTC.

The chain employs TRBV6-1 and TRBJ2-1; TRBD2 matches 10 bases. Trimming at V came to 0 bases and at J to 7 bases, leaving 12 bases not matched to a gene. Germline values: CDR1 MNHNS, CDR2 SASEGT. The CDR3 consists of 18 residues. The CDR3 protein is CASSEAVTSGPRGNEQFF. CDR3 DNA sequence: TGTGCCAGCAGTGAAGCGGTGACTAGCGGGCCTCGGGGGAATGAGCAGTTCTTC.

This chain links TRBV15 with TRBJ1-4; D is ambiguous. Germline V gene sequence: CDR1 LNHNV, CDR2 YYDKDF (reference sequence). V was trimmed by 0 bases and J by 0 bases, leaving 23 bases between them. The CDR3 is 21 residues long. DNA for the CDR3: TGTGCCACCAGCAGAGATATCTTCCCAGGCACGCCTTTTTCAACTAATGAAAAACTGTTTTTT. Protein product: CATSRDIFPGTPFSTNEKLFF.

Details on this clone: One end of the junction is discordant with germline, which a read error may explain. This sequence joins TRBV18 and TRBJ1-2, with 10 bases that match TRBD1. Germline V gene sequence: CDR1 KGHSH, CDR2 LQKENI. This CDR3 has 14 residues. CDR3 region: CASSSGQGIYGHTF. The CDR3 DNA is TGTGCCAGCTCATCGGGACAGGGGATCTATGGCCACACCTTC.